These T cell receptor beta chains were read from a single sample in a study of tumor-infiltrating lymphocytes in oesophageal squamous cell carcinoma. MiXCR, run by TCRdb on the PCR reads, gives a single entry per CDR3 protein. The sample carries under 15,000 distinct CDR3 sequences, around 56% recorded once. Sequencing was performed on blood. The source of these receptors is a female donor with esophageal squamous cell carcinoma. The CDR3 runs from the conserved cysteine through the conserved F or W. D genes are given only for firm matches. The size of a clone is reported for some rows only, either as once, few or many, or as a class for expanded clones.

v_call	d_call	j_call	clone_size	cdr3_aa	cdr3_nt
TRBV6-1	.	TRBJ2-1	medium-sized	CASSPQPHNEQFF	TGTGCCAGCAGCCCCCAACCACACAATGAGCAGTTCTTC
TRBV19	.	TRBJ2-1	many	CASSMLRGNEQFF	TGTGCCAGTAGTATGCTAAGGGGTAATGAGCAGTTCTTC
TRBV4-1	.	TRBJ1-2	many	CASSQGIGQLYGYTF	TGCGCCAGCAGCCAAGGGATTGGTCAGCTCTATGGCTACACCTTC
TRBV7-6	.	TRBJ2-7	medium-sized	CASSLSGLSVNEQYF	TGTGCCAGCAGCTTATCGGGATTGTCGGTGAATGAGCAGTACTTC
TRBV11-1	.	TRBJ2-2	.	CASSRLVGAGELFF	TGTGCCAGCAGTCGACTAGTGGGAGCCGGGGAGCTGTTTTTT
TRBV7-3	.	TRBJ2-3	.	CASSSSSGTQYF	TGTGCCAGCAGCTCCTCCTCAGGGACGCAGTATTTT
TRBV6-2/TRBV6-3	.	TRBJ1-2	.	CASSYSRQINYGYTF	TGTGCCAGCAGTTACTCAAGACAGATTAACTATGGCTACACCTTC
TRBV7-3	TRBD2	TRBJ2-3	.	CASSSQLAGTDTQYF	TGTGCCAGCAGCTCCCAACTAGCGGGCACAGATACGCAGTATTTT
TRBV20-1	.	TRBJ2-6	many	CSAARSGANVLTF	TGCAGTGCTGCCCGCTCTGGGGCCAACGTCCTGACTTTC
TRBV5-1	.	TRBJ2-5	medium-sized	CASSSGRIGDQYF	TGCGCCAGCAGCTCGGGACGGATCGGTGACCAGTACTTC
TRBV3-1	TRBD1	TRBJ1-2	few	CASRGQTGYGYTF	TGTGCCAGCAGGGGACAGACCGGCTATGGCTACACCTTC
TRBV7-2	TRBD2	TRBJ2-5	.	CASSSSGRGETQYF	TGTGCCAGCAGCTCGAGCGGGAGAGGTGAGACCCAGTACTTC
TRBV28	.	TRBJ2-7	many	CASSLPAGIPYEQYF	TGTGCCAGCAGTTTACCTGCAGGCATTCCCTACGAGCAGTACTTC
TRBV28	TRBD1	TRBJ2-7	.	CASSSTFKDGTGGGDEQYF	TGTGCCAGCAGTTCCACTTTCAAAGACGGGACAGGGGGTGGCGACGAGCAGTACTTC
TRBV7-5	.	TRBJ2-3	.	CISVPEGLPVDEQYF	.
TRBV6-1	.	TRBJ2-7	.	CASSPGTPGEQYF	TGTGCCAGCAGCCCCGGGACACCGGGCGAGCAGTACTTC